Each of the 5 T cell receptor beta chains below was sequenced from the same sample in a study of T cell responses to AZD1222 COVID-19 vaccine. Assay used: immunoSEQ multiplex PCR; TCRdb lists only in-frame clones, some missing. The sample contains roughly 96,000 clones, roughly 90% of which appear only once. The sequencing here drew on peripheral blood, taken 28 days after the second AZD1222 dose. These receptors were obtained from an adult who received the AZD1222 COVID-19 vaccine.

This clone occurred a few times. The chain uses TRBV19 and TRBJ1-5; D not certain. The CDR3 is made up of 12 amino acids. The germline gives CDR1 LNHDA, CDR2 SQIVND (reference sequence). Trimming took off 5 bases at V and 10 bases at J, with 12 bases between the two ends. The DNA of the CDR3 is TGTGCCAGTAGTTCGACCCCTAGCCCCCAGCATTTT. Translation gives CASSSTPSPQHF.

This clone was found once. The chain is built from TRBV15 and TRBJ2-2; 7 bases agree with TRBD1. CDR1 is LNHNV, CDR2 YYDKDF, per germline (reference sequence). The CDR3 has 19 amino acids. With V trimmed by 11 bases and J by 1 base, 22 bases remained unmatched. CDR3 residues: CAPGRGGGYVKLNTGELFF. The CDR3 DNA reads TGTGCCCCCGGAAGAGGGGGCGGGTATGTAAAGCTGAACACCGGGGAGCTGTTTTTT.

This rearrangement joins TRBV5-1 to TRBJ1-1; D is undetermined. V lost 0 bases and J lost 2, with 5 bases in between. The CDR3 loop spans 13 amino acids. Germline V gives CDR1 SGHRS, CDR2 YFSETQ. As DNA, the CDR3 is TGCGCCAGCAGCTTGGACAGAAACACTGAAGCTTTCTTT. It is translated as CASSLDRNTEAFF.

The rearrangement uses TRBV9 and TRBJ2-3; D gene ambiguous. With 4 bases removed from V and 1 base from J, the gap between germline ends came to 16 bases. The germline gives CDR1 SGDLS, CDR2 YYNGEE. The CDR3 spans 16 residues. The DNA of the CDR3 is TGTGCCAGCAGCCCTTCCACCGGGCGCCGCACAGATACGCAGTATTTT. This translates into CASSPSTGRRTDTQYF. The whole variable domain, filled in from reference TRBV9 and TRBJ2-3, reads DSGVTQTPKHLITATGQRVTLRCSPRSGDLSVYWYQQSLDQGLQFLIQYYNGEERAKGNILERFSAQQFPDLHSELNLSSLELGDSALYFCASSPSTGRRTDTQYFGPGTRLTVL.

The CDR3 DNA reads TGTGCCAGCAGCGTGGGAGCCCGGGACACTGATAATTCACCCCTCCACTTT. Residues: CASSVGARDTDNSPLHF. The genes are TRBV9 and TRBJ1-6, with D perhaps TRBD1 (6 bases). This CDR3 region has 17 residues. Germline assignment: CDR1 SGDLS and CDR2 YYNGEE. V shed 2 bases and J shed 5 bases, with 17 bases lying between them.